The entry that follows covers one T cell receptor beta chain sequence. No antigen is known for it. These data come from a study of shared clonotypes between healthy human individuals. Whole-study findings and limits: It was observed that roughly 4.8% of naive CD4 clonotypes were shared across several donors.

The CDR3 has 14 amino acids. Germline CDR1 reads SGHTA; CDR2 reads FQGNSA. J was trimmed by 3 bases and V by 8 bases; bases with no gene match: 8. Terminally differentiated effector memory CD45RA+ cells were excluded by CCR7 positive selection of CD45RO-negative cells. This table comes from immunoSEQ multiplex PCR, and its TCRdb copy is limited to in-frame clones, with some not included. The sample contains hundreds of thousands of clones, around 90% of which appear only once. This chain connects TRBV7-2 to TRBJ2-7; 9 positions agree with TRBD2. The receptor's source is a man aged 25 to 40 in good health. The sample consisted of naive CD8+ T cells sorted from blood. CDR3 protein: CASSLAGVDYEQYF. The CDR3 DNA follows: TGTGCCAGCTCCTTAGCGGGAGTTGACTACGAGCAGTACTTC.